This T cell receptor beta chain was found in a study of blood T cell repertoires in COVID-19. About the research overall: Spain, Italy and the United States supplied samples that represented acute and convalescent COVID-19. T cells, B-cell-depleted T cells, or PBMCs supplied cDNA or gDNA.

Authors' processing steps: Researchers report that nucleated cell counts were estimated from reference gene primer amplification. Libraries were prepared by immunoSEQ multiplex PCR; TCRdb keeps only in-frame clonotypes and omits some of them. V, J and clone size are taken as reported in that table, and D and trimming were inferred from the DNA itself. The sample lists 100,000 to 150,000 clones; approximately 90% were seen once. The V gene lost 1 base and the J gene lost 3 bases, with 13 bases spanning the gap. The CDR3 totals 15 residues. From germline, CDR1 is SGHTA and CDR2 FQGNSA. This receptor was taken from a man between 45 and 60 years old with acute or convalescent COVID-19. Source material: peripheral blood. The chain uses TRBV7-2 and TRBJ2-7; TRBD1 might be the D (6 bases). The CDR3: CASSLGSDRSYEQYF. DNA of the CDR3: TGTGCCAGCAGCTTAGGGAGTGACAGGAGCTACGAGCAGTACTTC. The whole variable domain, remainder taken from reference TRBV7-2 and TRBJ2-7, is GAGVSQSPSNKVTEKGKDVELRCDPISGHTALYWYRQSLGQGLEFLIYFQGNSAPDKSGLPSDRFSAERTGGSVSTLTIQRTQQEDSAVYLCASSLGSDRSYEQYFGPGTRLTVT.